The rows below give T cell receptor beta chains drawn from one sample of a study of CD8 T cells in Susac syndrome. TCRdb fed the immunoSEQ multiplex PCR reads into MiXCR, producing one record per CDR3 protein. The sample consists of 85,000 to 120,000 distinct CDR3 sequences, approximately 93% of them appearing once. Sequencing was carried out using CD8+ T cells from PBMCs. The origin of the receptors is a human donor with Susac syndrome. The CDR3 runs from the conserved cysteine through the conserved F or W. A D gene is named only where the DNA matches it firmly. Clone size is shown for a subset of rows, as once, few, many or a class of expanded clone.

>.|TRBV9|TRBJ1-3|.
CASSVDSGGSGNTIYF
TGTGCCAGCAGCGTGGACAGCGGAGGTTCTGGAAACACCATATATTTT
>.|TRBV5-1|TRBJ2-5|once
CASSVRVGETQYF
TGCGCCAGCAGCGTGCGAGTTGGGGAGACCCAGTACTTC
>TRBD2|TRBV19|TRBJ2-7|.
CASSIAIGREQYF
TGTGCCAGTAGTATAGCTATCGGGAGGGAGCAGTACTTC
>TRBD1|TRBV7-3|TRBJ2-1|.
CASSLTQGQQFF
TGTGCCAGCAGCTTAACACAGGGGCAGCAGTTCTTC
>.|TRBV6-5|TRBJ2-7|.
CAPPPGGVTYEQYF
TGTGCCCCACCCCCCGGAGGAGTAACCTACGAGCAGTACTTC
>TRBD2|TRBV29-1|TRBJ2-1|.
CSVVPPLAGDRIF
TGCAGCGTTGTACCGCCCTTAGCGGGTGACCGGATCTTC
>TRBD1|TRBV5-4|TRBJ1-1|once
CASSLGTGPEAFF
TGTGCCAGCAGCTTGGGGACAGGGCCTGAAGCTTTCTTT
>.|TRBV2|TRBJ2-7|once
CASSGARGSSYEQYF
TGTGCCAGCAGTGGAGCTAGGGGGAGCTCCTACGAGCAGTACTTC
>TRBD2|TRBV27|TRBJ2-1|.
CASMGTSGNEQFF
TGTGCCAGCATGGGGACTAGCGGCAATGAGCAGTTCTTC
>TRBD2|TRBV23-1|TRBJ2-7|.
CASSQELAGGPGYEQYF
TGCGCCAGCAGTCAAGAACTAGCGGGGGGACCCGGCTACGAGCAGTACTTC
>.|TRBV27|TRBJ2-1|few
CASSRGPTDNEQFF
TGTGCCAGCAGTAGGGGCCCAACTGACAATGAGCAGTTCTTC
>.|TRBV9|TRBJ1-2|once
CASSEPGFYGYTF
TGTGCCAGCAGCGAGCCAGGATTCTATGGCTACACCTTC
>.|TRBV20-1|TRBJ1-1|.
CSALEFPLSAYEAFF
TGCAGTGCTCTAGAATTCCCCCTATCAGCCTACGAAGCTTTCTTT
>.|TRBV12-3/TRBV12-4|TRBJ2-1|.
CASSADYNEQFF
TGTGCCAGCAGTGCGGACTACAATGAGCAGTTCTTC
>TRBD1|TRBV4-1|TRBJ2-7|.
CASAGTGGSEQYF
TGCGCCAGCGCCGGGACAGGGGGCAGCGAGCAGTACTTC
>.|TRBV13|TRBJ2-5|.
CASSTGLVETQYF
TGTGCCAGCAGCACTGGACTGGTGGAGACCCAGTACTTC
>.|TRBV25-1|TRBJ1-2|.
CASSGGGRQPYGYTF
TGTGCCAGCAGTGGCGGGGGCAGGCAGCCATATGGCTACACCTTC
>.|TRBV9|TRBJ2-1|.
CASSVEADEQFF
TGTGCCAGCAGCGTAGAGGCAGATGAGCAGTTCTTC
>TRBD2|TRBV20-1|TRBJ2-2|.
CSATVALAGTGELFF
TGCAGTGCTACCGTCGCACTAGCGGGGACCGGGGAGCTGTTTTTT
>.|TRBV9|TRBJ1-2|.
CASRSTPAGYTF
TGTGCCAGCCGTTCAACCCCGGCGGGCTACACCTTC
>.|TRBV13|TRBJ1-1|.
CASSLEAGAGLGAEAFF
TGTGCCAGCAGCTTAGAGGCCGGGGCCGGGTTGGGCGCTGAAGCTTTCTTT
>.|TRBV5-6|TRBJ2-7|once
CASSLAAGYEQYF
TGTGCCAGCAGCTTGGCCGCGGGCTACGAGCAGTACTTC
>TRBD1|TRBV7-9|TRBJ2-7|.
CASSLVDRAYEQYF
TGTGCCAGCAGCTTAGTAGACAGGGCGTACGAGCAGTACTTC
>TRBD1|TRBV20-1|TRBJ2-2|.
CSALDRAGTGELFF
TGCAGTGCTCTCGACAGGGCCGGCACCGGGGAGCTGTTTTTT
>TRBD1|TRBV5-1|TRBJ2-3|.
CASSYNRGRTDTQYF
TGCGCCAGCAGCTACAACAGGGGGCGCACAGATACGCAGTATTTT
>TRBD2|TRBV7-2|TRBJ2-3|.
CASTSAGDPRDTQYF
TGTGCCAGCACCTCAGCGGGGGACCCCCGGGATACGCAGTATTTT
>.|TRBV29-1|TRBJ2-2|.
CSGGQGQTGELFF
TGCAGCGGGGGTCAGGGGCAAACCGGGGAGCTGTTTTTT
>TRBD2|TRBV12-3/TRBV12-4|TRBJ2-1|.
CASTGRAGGGDEQFF
TGTGCCAGCACCGGAAGAGCGGGGGGCGGAGATGAGCAGTTCTTC
>.|TRBV7-9|TRBJ1-1|.
CASSLDATEAFF
TGTGCCAGCAGCTTAGACGCCACTGAAGCTTTCTTT
>.|TRBV12-3/TRBV12-4|TRBJ1-2|.
CASSLGSGYGYTF
TGTGCCAGCAGTTTAGGCTCGGGCTATGGCTACACCTTC
>.|TRBV13|TRBJ1-1|.
CASKTSFEAFF
TGTGCCAGTAAAACCTCTTTTGAAGCTTTCTTT
>TRBD2|TRBV12-3/TRBV12-4|TRBJ2-7|.
CASSPRLAGGPYEQYF
TGTGCCAGCAGTCCCCGACTAGCGGGGGGGCCTTACGAGCAGTACTTC
>TRBD2|TRBV9|TRBJ2-3|.
CASSQRGGPPPSTDTQYF
TGTGCCAGCAGCCAACGCGGGGGGCCCCCACCTAGCACAGATACGCAGTATTTT
>.|TRBV9|TRBJ1-1|.
CASSGSSRLANTEAFF
TGTGCCAGCAGCGGATCCTCCCGGCTTGCGAACACTGAAGCTTTCTTT
>TRBD2|TRBV4-3|TRBJ2-3|.
CASSSSGGRGDTQYF
TGCGCCAGCAGCTCTAGCGGGGGACGGGGAGATACGCAGTATTTT
>.|TRBV7-2|TRBJ1-2|few
CASSFLSRYGYTF
TGTGCCAGCAGCTTCCTAAGTCGCTATGGCTACACCTTC
>TRBD2|TRBV7-9|TRBJ2-3|.
CASSLAVAGLDTQYF
TGTGCCAGCAGCTTAGCAGTAGCGGGCTTGGATACGCAGTATTTT
>TRBD1|TRBV4-1|TRBJ2-7|.
CASSQVGTGRTYEQYF
TGCGCCAGCAGCCAAGTTGGGACAGGCAGAACCTACGAGCAGTACTTC
>.|TRBV13|TRBJ2-7|once
CASSLGRSGKVYEQYF
TGTGCCAGCAGCTTAGGCCGGAGTGGGAAGGTCTACGAGCAGTACTTC
>.|TRBV6-5|TRBJ1-5|.
CASSYSGSGQPQHF
TGTGCCAGCAGTTACTCTGGGAGTGGTCAGCCCCAGCATTTT
>.|TRBV7-8|TRBJ2-5|.
CASSIGTPQETQYF
TGTGCCAGCAGCATCGGGACACCCCAAGAGACCCAGTACTTC
>.|TRBV20-1|TRBJ2-5|.
CSAPGAREETQYF
TGCAGTGCCCCGGGGGCGCGTGAAGAGACCCAGTACTTC
>.|TRBV7-9|TRBJ1-4|.
CASSLGQERISGEKLFF
TGTGCCAGCAGCTTAGGACAGGAAAGGATCTCGGGAGAAAAACTGTTTTTT
>.|TRBV24-1|TRBJ2-2|.
CATRSRDDNTGELFF
TGTGCCACAAGAAGCCGGGACGACAACACCGGGGAGCTGTTTTTT
>TRBD2|TRBV4-1|TRBJ2-7|.
CASSLAGQTYEQYF
TGCGCCAGCAGCCTAGCGGGGCAAACCTACGAGCAGTACTTC
>.|TRBV2|TRBJ1-2|.
CASSGQPQAYGYTF
TGTGCCAGCAGTGGACAGCCCCAGGCCTATGGCTACACCTTC
>.|TRBV29-1|TRBJ2-6|.
CSVVGPSGANVLTF
TGCAGCGTTGTGGGGCCCTCTGGGGCCAACGTCCTGACTTTC
>.|TRBV3-1|TRBJ2-2|.
CASSQRRGLSTGELFF
TGTGCCAGCAGCCAAAGGCGGGGGCTCAGCACCGGGGAGCTGTTTTTT
>TRBD1|TRBV2|TRBJ2-7|.
CASKGQGWYEQYF
TGTGCCAGCAAGGGACAGGGGTGGTACGAGCAGTACTTC
>.|TRBV14|TRBJ2-3|.
CASSQDVGDTQYF
TGTGCCAGCAGCCAAGATGTCGGGGATACGCAGTATTTT
>TRBD1|TRBV13|TRBJ2-7|.
CASSLRGDRGSYEQYF
TGTGCCAGCAGCTTAAGAGGGGACAGGGGGTCCTACGAGCAGTACTTC
>TRBD1|TRBV12-3/TRBV12-4|TRBJ1-1|.
CASSPGTGRGTEAFF
TGTGCCAGCAGTCCTGGGACAGGGAGAGGCACTGAAGCTTTCTTT
>TRBD2|TRBV3-1|TRBJ2-5|.
CASSPRGGLARGETQYF
TGTGCCAGCAGCCCCCGAGGGGGACTAGCGAGGGGAGAGACCCAGTACTTC
>.|TRBV5-6|TRBJ2-7|few
CASSLLTEQYF
TGTGCCAGCAGCTTGCTGACCGAGCAGTACTTC
>.|TRBV12-3/TRBV12-4|TRBJ2-7|.
CASSFARGYEQYF
TGTGCCAGCAGTTTTGCCAGGGGCTACGAGCAGTACTTC
>.|TRBV24-1|TRBJ2-1|.
CATSGTTDNEQFF
TGTGCCACCAGTGGGACCACCGACAATGAGCAGTTCTTC
>.|TRBV20-1|TRBJ2-7|.
CSARAVNRGGEQYF
TGCAGTGCTAGAGCCGTGAACAGGGGGGGCGAGCAGTACTTC
>.|TRBV9|TRBJ2-1|.
CASGMVDEQFF
TGTGCCAGCGGAATGGTGGATGAGCAGTTCTTC
>.|TRBV9|TRBJ1-1|.
CASSATGRDTEAFF
TGTGCCAGCAGCGCCACAGGGAGGGACACTGAAGCTTTCTTT
>.|TRBV6-2/TRBV6-3|TRBJ2-2|.
CASSYVEGGAGELFF
TGTGCCAGCAGTTACGTGGAAGGGGGTGCCGGGGAGCTGTTTTTT